Listed here are 16 T cell receptor beta chains from one sample, sequenced in a study of long-term antiretroviral therapy in people with HIV. It was version v3.0 of the immunoSEQ assay that was run at survey level. Generated by immunoSEQ multiplex PCR, the TCRdb table keeps only in-frame clones and is missing some. The data contain about 12,000 clones, 88% of them singletons. This specimen was unsorted PBMCs, taken 2.1 years after starting antiretroviral therapy. All receptors derive from a woman between 40 and 50 years old with HIV.

The CDR3 nucleotides are TGTGCCAGCAGTTTAAATTTGGGGAACTTCTATGGCTACACCTTC. Protein: CASSLNLGNFYGYTF. J is TRBJ1-2 and V is TRBV27; D gene uncertain. Between the trimmed V and J ends, which lost 2 bases and 4 bases, there was a span of 14 bases. From germline, CDR1 is MNHEY and CDR2 SMNVEV (reference sequence). This CDR3 has 15 residues.

The chain's CDR3 is CASSTGNREKLFF. The CDR3 coding sequence is TGTGCCAGCAGTACTGGTAATCGAGAAAAACTGTTTTTT. This chain joins TRBV6-8 and TRBJ1-4; D not certain. The CDR3 covers 13 residues. Germline V gene lookup returns CDR1 MNHGY and CDR2 SAAAGT. Trimming stripped 5 bases from V and 8 bases from J, with 12 bases between.

This chain joins TRBV10-1 and TRBJ2-7, with D tentatively TRBD2 (5 bases). The V end was cut by 2 bases, the J end by 5 bases, with 13 bases between. Germline V CDR1 and CDR2: WNHNN, SYGVQD (reference sequence). The CDR3 is 14 residues long. The CDR3 DNA follows: TGCGCCAGCAGTGAGCCCCCCCCCGGGGACGAGCAGTACTTC. Encoded protein: CASSEPPPGDEQYF.

V gene TRBV18 combines with J gene TRBJ2-3; the D is unclear. The CDR3 is 14 residues long. V was pared by 0 bases and J by 0 bases, with 4 bases between. From germline, CDR1 is KGHSH and CDR2 LQKENI. The CDR3 DNA reads TGTGCCAGCTCACCACCTGGAAGCACAGATACGCAGTATTTT. Translated: CASSPPGSTDTQYF.

This sequence joins TRBV30 and TRBJ1-2, with no clear D. The germline V gene has CDR1 GTSNPN and CDR2 SVGIG (reference sequence). The germline V and J ends were trimmed by 0 bases and 8 bases, with 13 bases remaining between them. There are 13 residues in the CDR3. DNA for the CDR3: TGTGCCTGGAGTGTACAAGGGTTTGGGGGCTACACCTTC. Residues: CAWSVQGFGGYTF. The whole variable domain, filled in from reference TRBV30 and TRBJ1-2, reads SQTIHQWPATLVQPVGSPLSLECTVEGTSNPNLYWYRQAAGRGLQLLFYSVGIGQISSEVPQNLSASRPQDRQFILSSKKLLLSDSGFYLCAWSVQGFGGYTFGSGTRLTVV.

J is TRBJ2-3 and V is TRBV7-2; the match to TRBD2 covers 11 bases. This CDR3 spans 18 amino acids. V dropped 1 base and J dropped 5; count of bases not matched to a gene: 11. The germline V gene has CDR1 SGHTA and CDR2 FQGNSA. The CDR3 DNA reads TGTGCCAGCAGCTTAGGCCTTAGCGGGGGGGCCGAGGGAGATACGCAGTATTTT. Its protein product is CASSLGLSGGAEGDTQYF.

This clone was seen a handful of times. The rearrangement links TRBV6-1 to TRBJ2-7; TRBD2 matches 12 bases. The CDR3 contains 15 residues. Germline CDR1 and CDR2: MNHNS and SASEGT. J gave up 3 bases and V 5 bases, and 5 bases lay outside the gene matches. CDR3 sequence reads: CASSLRTSGNYEQYF. The CDR3 region has the DNA TGTGCCAGCAGTCTTCGGACTAGCGGGAACTACGAGCAGTACTTC.

The chain uses TRBV5-6 and TRBJ2-7, with D perhaps matching TRBD1 or TRBD2 (5 bases each). This CDR3 comprises 14 residues. V was cut by 6 bases and J by 4 bases, with 17 bases left in between. CDR1 is SGHDT, CDR2 YYEEEE, per germline. CDR3 in amino acids: CASTNRGGGYEQYF. DNA of the CDR3: TGTGCCAGCACCAACCGGGGTGGGGGATACGAGCAGTACTTC.

This clone showed up just once. The chain is built from TRBV27 and TRBJ2-7; maybe TRBD1 (6 bases). The CDR3 has 15 residues. Trimming removed 6 bases at V and 2 bases at J, with 17 bases between. Germline CDR1 and CDR2: MNHEY and SMNVEV (reference sequence). CDR3 DNA: TGTGCCAGCAGACCCGGGACACCACTTACCTACGAGCAGTACTTC. It encodes CASRPGTPLTYEQYF.

This rearrangement joins TRBV6-5 to TRBJ2-7; 8 bases align to TRBD1. This CDR3 is 14 amino acids long. J gave up 3 bases and V 4 bases, and 5 bases lay outside the gene matches. Germline CDR1 and CDR2: MNHEY and SVGAGI. The CDR3 region has the DNA TGTGCCAGCAGTTTAACAGGGGGATACTACGAGCAGTACTTC. Amino acids: CASSLTGGYYEQYF.

This chain connects TRBV6-5 to TRBJ2-7; D may be TRBD2 (5 bases). The CDR3 extends over 13 amino acids. Germline-derived CDR1 and CDR2 are MNHEY and SVGAGI. V lost 4 bases, J lost 9 bases, and 16 bases lay in between. The CDR3 region has the DNA TGTGCCAGCAGTTTAAACCGAGGAGGAGGGCAGTACTTC. Translating gives CASSLNRGGGQYF.

The chain is built from TRBV14 and TRBJ2-5; TRBD2 agrees at 11 bases. Germline V CDR1 and CDR2: SGHDN, FVKESK. The V gene end was trimmed by 1 base and the J gene end by 11 bases; junction bases not matched to a gene: 6. The length of the CDR3 is 14 residues. The CDR3 bases are TGTGCCAGCAGCCAAGCCCTAGCGGGGGGAGAGCAGTACTTC. Translation gives CASSQALAGGEQYF. Full variable domain (missing parts from reference TRBV14 and TRBJ2-5): EAGVTQFPSHSVIEKGQTVTLRCDPISGHDNLYWYRRVMGKEIKFLLHFVKESKQDESGMPNNRFLAERTGGTYSTLKVQPAELEDSGVYFCASSQALAGGEQYFGPGTRLLVL.

The rearrangement joins TRBV7-2 to TRBJ2-1; TRBD2 matches at 10 bases. The V gene's germline CDR1 is SGHTA and CDR2 FQGNSA. The V and J ends lost 0 bases and 3 bases, in that order; junction bases with no gene match: 5. The CDR3 has 17 residues. The CDR3 sequence is CASSLAASGGLYNEQFF. CDR3 nucleotides: TGTGCCAGCAGCTTAGCGGCTAGCGGGGGTCTCTACAATGAGCAGTTCTTC.

This chain joins TRBV5-1 and TRBJ1-1; 9 bases map to TRBD1. Germline CDR1 SGHRS, CDR2 YFSETQ. The V segment lost 0 bases and the J segment 5 bases; nucleotides outside the gene matches: 2. CDR3 size: 14 residues. CDR3: CASSLDGTGTEAFF. CDR3 nucleotide sequence: TGCGCCAGCAGCTTGGACGGGACAGGGACTGAAGCTTTCTTT. Full variable domain (missing parts from reference TRBV5-1 and TRBJ1-1): KAGVTQTPRYLIKTRGQQVTLSCSPISGHRSVSWYQQTPGQGLQFLFEYFSETQRNKGNFPGRFSGRQFSNSRSEMNVSTLELGDSALYLCASSLDGTGTEAFFGQGTRLTVV.

J is TRBJ1-3 and V is TRBV18; D gene ambiguous. V lost 2 bases and J lost 0, with 11 bases in between. The CDR3 extends over 16 amino acids. CDR1 and CDR2 from the germline V gene are KGHSH and LQKENI. The CDR3: CASSPSVDYSGNTIYF. The CDR3 region has the DNA TGTGCCAGCTCACCATCGGTCGATTACTCTGGAAACACCATATATTTT.

V usage is TRBV18 and J usage is TRBJ2-5; TRBD1 agrees at 8 bases. V was clipped by 5 bases and J by 4 bases; unmatched bases: 3. CDR1 and CDR2 (germline): KGHSH, LQKENI. This CDR3 is built from 13 residues. The CDR3 loop is CASSSGGGETQYF. CDR3 bases: TGTGCCAGCTCATCAGGGGGCGGAGAGACCCAGTACTTC.